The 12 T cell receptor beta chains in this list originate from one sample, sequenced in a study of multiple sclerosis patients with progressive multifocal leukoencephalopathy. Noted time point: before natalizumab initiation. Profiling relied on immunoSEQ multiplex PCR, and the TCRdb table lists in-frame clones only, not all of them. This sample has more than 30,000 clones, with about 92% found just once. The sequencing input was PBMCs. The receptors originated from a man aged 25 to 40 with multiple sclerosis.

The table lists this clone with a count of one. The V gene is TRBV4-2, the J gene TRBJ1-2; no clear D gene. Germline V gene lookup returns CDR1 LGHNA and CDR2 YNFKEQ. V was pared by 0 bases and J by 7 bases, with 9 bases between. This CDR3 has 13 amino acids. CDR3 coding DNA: TGTGCCAGCAGCCAAGATCTGGGTCCTGGCTACACCTTC. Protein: CASSQDLGPGYTF.

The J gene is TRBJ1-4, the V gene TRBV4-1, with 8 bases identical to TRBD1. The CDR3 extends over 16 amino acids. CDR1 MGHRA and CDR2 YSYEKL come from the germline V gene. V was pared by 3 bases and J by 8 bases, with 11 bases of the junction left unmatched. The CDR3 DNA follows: TGCGCCAGCAGCCAGCTCCATGGGACAGGCTTGGAAAAACTGTTTTTT. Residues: CASSQLHGTGLEKLFF.

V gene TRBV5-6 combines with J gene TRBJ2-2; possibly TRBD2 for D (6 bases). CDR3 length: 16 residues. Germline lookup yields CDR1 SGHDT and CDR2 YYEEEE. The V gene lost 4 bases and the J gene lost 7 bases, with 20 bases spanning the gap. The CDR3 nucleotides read TGTGCCAGCAGCCCCTCCGGAGGGAGAGTGAACGGGGAGCTGTTTTTT. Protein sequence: CASSPSGGRVNGELFF.

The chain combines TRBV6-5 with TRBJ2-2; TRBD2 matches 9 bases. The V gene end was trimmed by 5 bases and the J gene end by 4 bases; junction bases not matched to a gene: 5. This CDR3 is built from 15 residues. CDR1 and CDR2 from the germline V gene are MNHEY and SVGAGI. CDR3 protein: CASSSTGLATGELFF. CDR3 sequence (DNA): TGTGCCAGCAGTAGCACGGGACTAGCCACCGGGGAGCTGTTTTTT.

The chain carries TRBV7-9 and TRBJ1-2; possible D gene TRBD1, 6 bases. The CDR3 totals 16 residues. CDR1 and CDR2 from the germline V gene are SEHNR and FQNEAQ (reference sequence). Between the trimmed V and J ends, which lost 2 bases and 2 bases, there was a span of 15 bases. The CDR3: CASSLPPGQVNYGYTF. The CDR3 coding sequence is TGTGCCAGCAGCTTACCTCCGGGACAAGTAAACTATGGCTACACCTTC.

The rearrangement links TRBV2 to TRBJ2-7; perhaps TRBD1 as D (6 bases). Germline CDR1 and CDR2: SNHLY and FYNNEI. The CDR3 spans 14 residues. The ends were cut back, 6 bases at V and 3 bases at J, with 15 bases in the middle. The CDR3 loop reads CASRGAWGLYEQYV. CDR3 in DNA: TGTGCCAGCAGGGGGGCCTGGGGTCTCTACGAGCAGTACGTC.

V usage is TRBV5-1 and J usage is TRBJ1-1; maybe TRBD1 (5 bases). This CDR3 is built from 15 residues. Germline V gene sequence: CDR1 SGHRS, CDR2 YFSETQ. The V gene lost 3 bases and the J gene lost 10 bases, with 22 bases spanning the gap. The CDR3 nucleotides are TGCGCCAGCAGCTGGGGGGACCGGGACCCACTTAGAGCTTTCTTT. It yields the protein CASSWGDRDPLRAFF.

The CDR3 here is CASSSRQGLLGDIQYF. CDR3 nucleotides: TGTGCCAGCAGTTCCAGACAGGGCCTCCTTGGGGACATTCAGTACTTC. V usage is TRBV27 and J usage is TRBJ2-4, with 7 bases that match TRBD1. The CDR3 consists of 16 residues. The V gene end was trimmed by 4 bases and the J gene end by 8 bases; junction bases not matched to a gene: 14. Germline lookup yields CDR1 MNHEY and CDR2 SMNVEV (reference sequence).

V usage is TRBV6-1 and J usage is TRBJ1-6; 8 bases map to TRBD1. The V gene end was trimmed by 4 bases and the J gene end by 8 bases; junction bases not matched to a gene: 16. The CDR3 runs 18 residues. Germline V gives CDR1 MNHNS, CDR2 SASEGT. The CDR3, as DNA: TGTGCCAGCAGTGGTCAAAGCGAGCAGGGGGCGTTTGATTCACCCCTCCACTTT. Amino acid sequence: CASSGQSEQGAFDSPLHF.

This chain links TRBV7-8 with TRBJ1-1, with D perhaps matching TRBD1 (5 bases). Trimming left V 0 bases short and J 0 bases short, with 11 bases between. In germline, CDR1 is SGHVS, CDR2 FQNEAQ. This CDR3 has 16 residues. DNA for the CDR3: TGTGCCAGCAGCTTAGCCGGGGGAGGAATGAACACTGAAGCTTTCTTT. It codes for CASSLAGGGMNTEAFF. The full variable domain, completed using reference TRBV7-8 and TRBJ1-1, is GAGVSQSPRYKVAKRGQDVALRCDPISGHVSLFWYQQALGQGPEFLTYFQNEAQLDKSGLPSDRFFAERPEGSVSTLKIQRTQQEDSAVYLCASSLAGGGMNTEAFFGQGTRLTVV.

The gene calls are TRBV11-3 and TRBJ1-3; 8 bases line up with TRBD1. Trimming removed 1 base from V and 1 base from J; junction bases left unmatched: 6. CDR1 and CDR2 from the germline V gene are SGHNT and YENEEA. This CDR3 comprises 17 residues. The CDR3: CASSLVPGGASGNTIYF. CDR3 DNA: TGTGCCAGCAGCTTAGTCCCAGGGGGCGCATCTGGAAACACCATATATTTT.

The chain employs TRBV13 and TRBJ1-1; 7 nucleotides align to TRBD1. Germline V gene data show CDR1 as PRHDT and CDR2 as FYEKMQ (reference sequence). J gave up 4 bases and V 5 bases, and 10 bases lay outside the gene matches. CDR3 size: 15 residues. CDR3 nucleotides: TGTGCCAGCAGCCCCAGTCAGGGGGTGGGCACTGAAGCTTTCTTT. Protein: CASSPSQGVGTEAFF.